This T cell receptor beta chain was profiled in a study of T cell responses to AZD1222 COVID-19 vaccine. Trimming at V came to 0 bases and at J to 3 bases, leaving 13 bases not matched to a gene. This CDR3 is built from 20 residues. CDR1 and CDR2 (germline): PRHDT, FYEKMQ (reference sequence). Clones were sequenced by immunoSEQ multiplex PCR, and TCRdb holds only the in-frame ones, with some missing. Of nearly 110,000 clones detected, around 90% appear once; the ten largest clones hold around 4.5%. The chain has TRBV13 and TRBJ2-2, with 10 bases matching TRBD2. The sequence came from an adult in good health. The sequencing used peripheral blood, collected on day 0 of AZD1222 vaccination. In DNA, the CDR3 is TGTGCCAGCAGCTTAGGCTCTCTAAAGCGGGGGGGCCGCGACACCGGGGAGCTGTTTTTT. Translation gives CASSLGSLKRGGRDTGELFF.